The T cell receptor (beta chain) described here comes from a study of blood T cells in healthy people across ages. Study as a whole: Template switching retrieved approximately one barcoded beta molecule for each two T cells.

Findings and caveats of the study: Researchers deemed the diversity estimates from one million T cells underestimates.

Points on this clonotype: Its specificity is unknown.

Primed by a sample-barcoded 5' primer and a J-beta primer mix, a second PCR proceeded for roughly 7 to 11 cycles. TCRdb passed the 5' RACE reads through MiXCR, listing each CDR3 protein once. This sample has approximately 800,000 distinct CDR3 sequences, with 46% found just once. V was pared by 5 bases and J by 4 bases, with 10 bases of the junction left unmatched. The germline V gene has CDR1 SGHRS and CDR2 YFSETQ. This CDR3 comprises 15 residues. This receptor was identified in a man at least 80 years old in good health. The V and J genes are TRBV5-1 and TRBJ2-7, with 9 nucleotides matching TRBD1. What was sequenced was blood. The CDR3 loop is CASSNTQGAVYEQYF. CDR3 DNA sequence: TGCGCCAGCAGTAATACACAGGGGGCGGTTTACGAGCAGTACTTC.